This T cell receptor beta chain was sequenced in a study of cytomegalovirus exposure and HLA in healthy donors. This clone was seen only a few times. Its cognate antigen is unknown. The primer mix had 60 Vbeta and 13 Jbeta primers. Measured with immunoSEQ multiplex PCR; TCRdb has only the in-frame clones, and not every one. Of some 190,000 clones in the sample, just under 80% were seen once. General study findings and limits: The majority of CMV-associated TCR beta chains were reported as apparently HLA-restricted in a later analysis.

CDR1 and CDR2 (germline): MNHEY, SMNVEV (reference sequence). V was trimmed by 7 bases and J by 4 bases, leaving 19 bases between them. The CDR3 is 15 amino acids. The specimen was PBMCs. This chain uses TRBV27 with TRBJ1-2; D perhaps matches TRBD1 (5 bases). The clonotype originates from a female donor in good health and CMV-seronegative. The CDR3 spells CASMGSQGPFYGYTF. The CDR3 DNA follows: TGTGCCAGCATGGGTTCCCAGGGCCCTTTCTATGGCTACACCTTC.